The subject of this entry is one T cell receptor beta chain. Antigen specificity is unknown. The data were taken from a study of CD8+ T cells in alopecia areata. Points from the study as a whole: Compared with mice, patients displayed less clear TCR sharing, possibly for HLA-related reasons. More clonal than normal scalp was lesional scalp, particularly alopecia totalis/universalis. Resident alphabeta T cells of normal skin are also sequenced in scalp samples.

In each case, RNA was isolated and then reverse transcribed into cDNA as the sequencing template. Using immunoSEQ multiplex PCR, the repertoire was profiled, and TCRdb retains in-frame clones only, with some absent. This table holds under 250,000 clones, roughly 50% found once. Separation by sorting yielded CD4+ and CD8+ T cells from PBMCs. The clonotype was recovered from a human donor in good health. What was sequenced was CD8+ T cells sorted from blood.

This CDR3 is CASSLQTGAKTEAFF. CDR3 DNA: TGCGCCAGCAGCCTTCAAACGGGGGCGAAAACTGAAGCTTTCTTT. This chain uses TRBV4-1 with TRBJ1-1, with D possibly being TRBD1 (6 bases). V was shortened by 4 bases and J by 5 bases, with 17 bases between the two germline ends. In germline, CDR1 is MGHRA, CDR2 YSYEKL. The CDR3 is made up of 15 amino acids.